These T cell receptor beta chains were read from a single sample in a study of T cell responses to AZD1222 COVID-19 vaccine. The assay was immunoSEQ multiplex PCR, and TCRdb's table has in-frame clones only and misses some. This table holds about 73,000 clones, 80% to 90% found once. Sequenced material: peripheral blood, taken 28 days after the second AZD1222 dose. Receptors originate from an adult who received the AZD1222 COVID-19 vaccine. The CDR3 runs from the conserved cysteine through the conserved F or W.

v_gene	len	j_gene	CDR3aa
TRBV30	14	TRBJ1-4	CAWSEDRVGEKLFF
TRBV4-3	13	TRBJ2-1	CASSQGPYNEQFF
TRBV28	16	TRBJ1-5	CASRPRDRFSNQPQHF
TRBV3-1/TRBV3-2	17	TRBJ2-1	CASSQGPSGQGYNEQFF
TRBV13	15	TRBJ2-7	CASSHTLSGDYEQYF
TRBV5-1	15	TRBJ2-2	CASRKRDSGGGELFF
TRBV5-1	14	TRBJ1-1	CASSLVGTNTEAFF
TRBV18	16	TRBJ2-2	CASSPPNRANTGELFF
TRBV29-1	14	TRBJ2-1	CSVEVAGRSNEQFF
TRBV9	16	TRBJ1-2	CVSSGTGAGAFYGYTF
TRBV7-2	16	TRBJ2-2	CASSAPGRSRSGELFF
TRBV7-2	14	TRBJ2-3	CASRSGLAGGTQYF
TRBV10-3	15	TRBJ1-5	CAIREGQGAGQPQHF
TRBV5-4	15	TRBJ2-7	CASSLGALSGDEQYF
TRBV3-1/TRBV3-2	18	TRBJ2-2	CASSQDGVLAGSTGELFF
TRBV30	13	TRBJ1-2	CASERNRDYGYTF
TRBV5-1	15	TRBJ2-1	CASSSSGTGYNEQFF
TRBV18	15	TRBJ1-5	CASSPVGQFNQPQHF
TRBV9	12	TRBJ2-1	CASGTGYNEQFF
TRBV9	16	TRBJ2-2	CASSVGGRGGTGELFF
TRBV19	13	TRBJ2-3	CASSMNEGNTQYF
TRBV7-2	15	TRBJ2-1	CASSLGLAGGNEQFF
TRBV5-1	15	TRBJ2-7	CASSFRSGGAYEQYF
TRBV12-5	19	TRBJ1-5	CASGLVVGAENSSNQPQHF
TRBV29-1	18	TRBJ2-1	CSVDGLAGGPGSYNEQFF
TRBV7-2	14	TRBJ1-1	CASSSTALNTEAFF
TRBV3-1/TRBV3-2	13	TRBJ1-6	CASSQSANSPLHF
TRBV6-5	15	TRBJ1-6	CASSIQGARDSPLHF
TRBV7-9	14	TRBJ2-7	CASRGDVYSYEQYF
TRBV19	14	TRBJ2-7	CASSMAARAGEQYF
TRBV5-4	14	TRBJ2-3	CASSLDWSTDTQYF
TRBV5-1	14	TRBJ2-7	CASSKDRGAYEQYF
TRBV7-9	15	TRBJ1-2	CASSLEGLAGYGYTF
TRBV10-2	15	TRBJ1-1	CASKGTSIRDTEAFF
TRBV19	16	TRBJ2-1	CASSIGGAYEGNEQFF
TRBV27	18	TRBJ2-3	CASSSGLAGGFFTDTQYF
TRBV12-3/TRBV12-4	13	TRBJ1-5	CASGGMGNQPQHF
TRBV12-3/TRBV12-4	13	TRBJ1-2	CASSFLGAAGYTF
TRBV4-1	15	TRBJ2-1	CASSLSGYGYNEQFF
TRBV11-3	16	TRBJ1-1	CASSPQTGNLNTEAFF
TRBV15	12	TRBJ2-1	CATSRARGEQFF
TRBV5-5	14	TRBJ1-5	CASSRGGSNQPQHF
TRBV6-5	14	TRBJ1-1	CASSPLTVYTEAFF
TRBV28	13	TRBJ1-4	CASSSAPGAGRGF
TRBV20-1	10	TRBJ1-1	CSATQIEAFF
TRBV29-1	12	TRBJ1-1	CSVHLGVTEAFF